This T cell receptor beta chain was observed in a study of blood T cells in healthy people across ages. Study-level results: Naive CD4+ cells and diversity were both higher in long-lived donors than in aged donors. A strong correlation between TCR beta diversity and naive T cell percentage was seen.

This CDR3 has 14 residues. Germline values: CDR1 SGHRS, CDR2 YFSETQ. For the second PCR, which ran for about 6 to 12 cycles, a sample-barcoded 5' primer and a J-beta primer mix were used. Each TCR beta cDNA got a 12-nucleotide random molecular identifier. TCRdb passed the 5' RACE reads through MiXCR, listing each CDR3 protein once. The sample contains approximately 880,000 distinct CDR3 sequences, roughly 48% of which appear only once. About this clonotype: No antigen is known for it. This may come from a read error, since a much larger clone is one base off.

J is TRBJ2-1 and V is TRBV5-1; TRBD1 matches at 10 bases. The better agreement between TRBJ2-7 and the DNA end casts doubt on the J call. This receptor was identified in a man younger than 45 in good health. The source material was blood. The CDR3 is CASSGGQGYNEQYF. CDR3 bases: TGCGCCAGCAGCGGGGGACAGGGGTACAATGAGCAGTACTTC.